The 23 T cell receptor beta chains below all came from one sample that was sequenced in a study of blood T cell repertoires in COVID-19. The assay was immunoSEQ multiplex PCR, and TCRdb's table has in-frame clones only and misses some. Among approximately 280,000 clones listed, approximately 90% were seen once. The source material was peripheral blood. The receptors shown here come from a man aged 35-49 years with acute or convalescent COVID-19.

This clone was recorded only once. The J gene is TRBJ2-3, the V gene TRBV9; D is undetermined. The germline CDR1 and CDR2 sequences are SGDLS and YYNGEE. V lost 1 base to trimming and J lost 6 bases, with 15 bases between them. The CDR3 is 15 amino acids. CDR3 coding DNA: TGTGCCAGCAGCGTACCGAAGCCCCATGAGGATACGCAGTATTTT. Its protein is CASSVPKPHEDTQYF.

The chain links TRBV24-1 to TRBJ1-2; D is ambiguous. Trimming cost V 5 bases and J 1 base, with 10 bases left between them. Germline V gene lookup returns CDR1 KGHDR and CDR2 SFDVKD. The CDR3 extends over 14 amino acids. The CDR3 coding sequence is TGTGCCACCAGTGGTTGGGGAGATAACTATGGCTACACCTTC. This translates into CATSGWGDNYGYTF.

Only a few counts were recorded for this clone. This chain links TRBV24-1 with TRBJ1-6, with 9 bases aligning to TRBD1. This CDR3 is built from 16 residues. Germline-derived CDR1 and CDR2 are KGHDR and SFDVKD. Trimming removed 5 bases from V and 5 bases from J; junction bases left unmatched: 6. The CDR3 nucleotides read TGTGCCACCAGTGTTCCCGGACAGGGGAATAATTCACCCCTCCACTTT. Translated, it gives CATSVPGQGNNSPLHF.

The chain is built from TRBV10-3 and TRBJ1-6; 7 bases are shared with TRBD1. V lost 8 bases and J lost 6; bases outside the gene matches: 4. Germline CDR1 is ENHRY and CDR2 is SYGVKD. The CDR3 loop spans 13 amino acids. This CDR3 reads CAIQTGFNSPLHF. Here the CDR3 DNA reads TGTGCCATCCAGACAGGGTTTAATTCACCCCTCCACTTT.

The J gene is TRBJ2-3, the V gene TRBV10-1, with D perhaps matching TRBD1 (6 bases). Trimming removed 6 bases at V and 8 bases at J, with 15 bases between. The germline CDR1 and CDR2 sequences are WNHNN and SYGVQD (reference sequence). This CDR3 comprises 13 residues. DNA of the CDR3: TGCGCCAGCAGCTCAACAGGGTTCGGTACGCAGTATTTT. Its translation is CASSSTGFGTQYF.

The CDR3: CASSVDPRRGSYNSPLHF. CDR3 DNA sequence: TGTGCCAGCAGCGTAGATCCGCGGAGAGGGAGTTATAATTCACCCCTCCACTTT. The chain combines TRBV9 with TRBJ1-6; unclear D gene. The CDR3 contains 18 residues. V was clipped by 0 bases and J by 4 bases, with 17 bases between them. Germline values: CDR1 SGDLS, CDR2 YYNGEE.

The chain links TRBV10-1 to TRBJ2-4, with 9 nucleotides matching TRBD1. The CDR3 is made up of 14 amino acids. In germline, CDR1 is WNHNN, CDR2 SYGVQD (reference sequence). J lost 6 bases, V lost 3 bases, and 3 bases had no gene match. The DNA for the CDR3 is TGCGCCAGCAGTGATTCGGGACAGGGAAACATTCAGTACTTC. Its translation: CASSDSGQGNIQYF.

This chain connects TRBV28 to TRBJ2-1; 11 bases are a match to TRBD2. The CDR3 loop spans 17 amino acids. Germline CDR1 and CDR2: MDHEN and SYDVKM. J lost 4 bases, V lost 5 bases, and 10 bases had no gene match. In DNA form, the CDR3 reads TGTGCCAGCAGTCTCTCGTCGGGACTAGCGGCTTACAATGAGCAGTTCTTC. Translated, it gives CASSLSSGLAAYNEQFF.

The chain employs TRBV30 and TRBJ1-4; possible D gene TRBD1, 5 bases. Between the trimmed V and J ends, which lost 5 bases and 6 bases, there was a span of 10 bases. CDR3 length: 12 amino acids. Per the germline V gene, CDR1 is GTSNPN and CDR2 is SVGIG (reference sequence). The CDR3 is CAWGWGDEKLFF. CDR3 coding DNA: TGTGCCTGGGGTTGGGGGGATGAAAAACTGTTTTTT.

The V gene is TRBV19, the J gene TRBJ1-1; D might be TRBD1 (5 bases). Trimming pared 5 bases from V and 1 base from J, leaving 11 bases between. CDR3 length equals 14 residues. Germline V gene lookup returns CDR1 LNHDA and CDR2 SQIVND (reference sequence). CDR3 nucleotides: TGTGCCAGTAGTGGAAAGACAGCGAACACTGAAGCTTTCTTT. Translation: CASSGKTANTEAFF.

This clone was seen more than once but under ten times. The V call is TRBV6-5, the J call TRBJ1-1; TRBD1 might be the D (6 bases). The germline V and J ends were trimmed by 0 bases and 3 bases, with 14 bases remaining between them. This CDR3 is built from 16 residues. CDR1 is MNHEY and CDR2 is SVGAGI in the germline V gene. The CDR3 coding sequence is TGTGCCAGCAGTTACTCGCCAGCAGGGGCGGACACTGAAGCTTTCTTT. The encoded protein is CASSYSPAGADTEAFF.

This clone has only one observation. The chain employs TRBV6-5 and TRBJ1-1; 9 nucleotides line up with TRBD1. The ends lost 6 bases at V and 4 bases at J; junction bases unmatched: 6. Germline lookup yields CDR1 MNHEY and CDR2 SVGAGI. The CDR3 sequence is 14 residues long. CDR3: CASSFNRGPTEAFF. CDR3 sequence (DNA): TGTGCCAGCAGCTTTAACAGGGGGCCCACTGAAGCTTTCTTT.

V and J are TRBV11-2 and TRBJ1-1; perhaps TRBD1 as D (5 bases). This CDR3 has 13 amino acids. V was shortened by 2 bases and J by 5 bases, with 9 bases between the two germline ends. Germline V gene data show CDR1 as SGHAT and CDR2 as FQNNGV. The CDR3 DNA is TGTGCCAGCAGCTTACTGGAGGGGACTGAAGCTTTCTTT. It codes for CASSLLEGTEAFF.

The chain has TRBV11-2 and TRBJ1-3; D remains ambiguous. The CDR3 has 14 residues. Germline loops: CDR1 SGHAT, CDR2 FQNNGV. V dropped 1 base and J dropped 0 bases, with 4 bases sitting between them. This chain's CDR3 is CASSLGSSGNTIYF. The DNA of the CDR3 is TGTGCCAGCAGCTTAGGGAGCTCTGGAAACACCATATATTTT. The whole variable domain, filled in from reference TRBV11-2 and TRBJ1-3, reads EAGVAQSPRYKIIEKRQSVAFWCNPISGHATLYWYQQILGQGPKLLIQFQNNGVVDDSQLPKDRFSAERLKGVDSTLKIQPAKLEDSAVYLCASSLGSSGNTIYFGEGSWLTVV.

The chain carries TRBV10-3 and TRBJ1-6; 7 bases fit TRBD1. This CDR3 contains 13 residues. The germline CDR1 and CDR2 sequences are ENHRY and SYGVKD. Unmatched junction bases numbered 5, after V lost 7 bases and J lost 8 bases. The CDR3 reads CAIKGGGDSPLHF. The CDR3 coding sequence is TGTGCCATCAAAGGGGGCGGGGATTCACCCCTCCACTTT.

The CDR3 region is CASSQVLGLTNYGYTF. The DNA for the CDR3 is TGTGCCAGCAGCCAGGTCCTGGGCCTGACTAACTATGGCTACACCTTC. The chain joins TRBV4-2 to TRBJ1-2; no reliable D call. V shed 3 bases and J shed 0 bases, with 14 bases lying between them. In germline, CDR1 is LGHNA, CDR2 YNFKEQ. The CDR3 is 16 residues long.

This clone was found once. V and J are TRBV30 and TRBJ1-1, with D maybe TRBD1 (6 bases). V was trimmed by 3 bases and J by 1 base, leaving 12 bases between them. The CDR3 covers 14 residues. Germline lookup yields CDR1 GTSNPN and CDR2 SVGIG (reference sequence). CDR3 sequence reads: CAWSPGGSNTEAFF. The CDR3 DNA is TGTGCCTGGAGCCCTGGGGGCTCGAACACTGAAGCTTTCTTT.

CDR3 protein: CATLTDRGHHWGEQYF. CDR3 coding DNA: TGTGCCACTCTAACGGACCGGGGACACCATTGGGGCGAGCAGTACTTC. The rearrangement joins TRBV28 to TRBJ2-7; D possibly corresponds to TRBD1 (6 bases). The V gene lost 10 bases and the J gene lost 6 bases, with 28 bases spanning the gap. The CDR3 is made up of 16 amino acids. Looked up from germline, CDR1 is MDHEN and CDR2 is SYDVKM.

The CDR3 nucleotides read TGTGCCAGCAGGGCATCATACAGGGGGCGCAAAGAGACCCAGTACTTC. This gives the protein CASRASYRGRKETQYF. The V call is TRBV7-6, the J call TRBJ2-5; 9 bases line up with TRBD1. The CDR3 runs to 16 residues. With 6 bases clipped from V and 3 bases from J, the junction kept 11 bases outside the gene matches. Germline assignment: CDR1 SGHVS and CDR2 FNYEAQ.

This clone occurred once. CDR3 sequence reads: CASSKGGQGLTMIYGYTF. For the CDR3, the DNA is TGTGCCAGCAGCAAAGGAGGACAGGGACTGACTATGATCTATGGCTACACCTTC. V is TRBV21-1 and J is TRBJ1-2; no DNA check was done on the table's D call, TRBD1. TRBV21-1 is a documented pseudogene. This CDR3 comprises 18 residues.

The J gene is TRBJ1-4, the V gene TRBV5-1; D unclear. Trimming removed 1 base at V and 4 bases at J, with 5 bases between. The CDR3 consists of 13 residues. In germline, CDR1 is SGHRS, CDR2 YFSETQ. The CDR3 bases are TGCGCCAGCAGCTTGATCGGTAATGAAAAACTGTTTTTT. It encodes CASSLIGNEKLFF.

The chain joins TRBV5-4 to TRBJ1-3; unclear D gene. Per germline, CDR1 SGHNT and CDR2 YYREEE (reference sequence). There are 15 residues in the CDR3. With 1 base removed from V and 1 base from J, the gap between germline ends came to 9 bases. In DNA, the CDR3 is TGTGCCAGCAGCTTGAGATCGGTGTCTGGAAACACCATATATTTT. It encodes CASSLRSVSGNTIYF. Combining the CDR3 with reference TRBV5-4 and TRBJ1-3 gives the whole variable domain ETGVTQSPTHLIKTRGQQVTLRCSSQSGHNTVSWYQQALGQGPQFIFQYYREEENGRGNFPPRFSGLQFPNYSSELNVNALELDDSALYLCASSLRSVSGNTIYFGEGSWLTVV.

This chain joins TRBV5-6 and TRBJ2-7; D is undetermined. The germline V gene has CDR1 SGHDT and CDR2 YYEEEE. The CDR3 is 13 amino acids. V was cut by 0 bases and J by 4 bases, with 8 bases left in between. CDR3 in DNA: TGTGCCAGCAGCTTGGTTGGCCCGTACGAGCAGTACTTC. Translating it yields CASSLVGPYEQYF.